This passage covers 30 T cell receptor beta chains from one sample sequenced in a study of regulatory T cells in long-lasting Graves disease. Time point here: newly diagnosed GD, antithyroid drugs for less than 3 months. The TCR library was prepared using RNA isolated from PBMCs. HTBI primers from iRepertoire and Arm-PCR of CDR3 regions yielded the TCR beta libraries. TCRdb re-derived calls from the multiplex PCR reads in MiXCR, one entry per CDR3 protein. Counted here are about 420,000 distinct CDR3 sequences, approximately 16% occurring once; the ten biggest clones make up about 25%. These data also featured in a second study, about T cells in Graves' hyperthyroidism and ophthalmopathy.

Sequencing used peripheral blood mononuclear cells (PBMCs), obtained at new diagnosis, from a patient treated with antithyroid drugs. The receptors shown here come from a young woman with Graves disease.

CDR3 coding DNA: TGTGCCTGGAGTGTAATGGGCCAGGCCAATTCACCCCTCCACTTT. Protein product: CAWSVMGQANSPLHF. J is TRBJ1-6 and V is TRBV30; D is undetermined. This CDR3 spans 15 amino acids. Germline-derived CDR1 and CDR2 are GTSNPN and SVGIG (reference sequence). V dropped 0 bases and J dropped 7 bases, with 13 bases sitting between them.

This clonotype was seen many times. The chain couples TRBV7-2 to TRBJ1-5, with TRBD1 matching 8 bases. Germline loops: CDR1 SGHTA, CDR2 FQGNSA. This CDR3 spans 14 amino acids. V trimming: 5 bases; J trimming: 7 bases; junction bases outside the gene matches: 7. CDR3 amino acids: CASSRTGSGQPQHF. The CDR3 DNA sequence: TGTGCCAGCAGCCGGACAGGGTCTGGACAGCCCCAGCATTTT. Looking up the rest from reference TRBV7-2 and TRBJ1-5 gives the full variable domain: GAGVSQSPSNKVTEKGKDVELRCDPISGHTALYWYRQSLGQGLEFLIYFQGNSAPDKSGLPSDRFSAERTGGSVSTLTIQRTQQEDSAVYLCASSRTGSGQPQHFGDGTRLSIL.

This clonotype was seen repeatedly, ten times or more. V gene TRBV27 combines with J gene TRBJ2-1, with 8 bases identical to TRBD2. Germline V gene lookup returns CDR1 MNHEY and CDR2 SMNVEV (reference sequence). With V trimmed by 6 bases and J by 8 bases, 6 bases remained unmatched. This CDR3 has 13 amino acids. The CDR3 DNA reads TGTGCCAGCAGCCGCGGGGGGTGGGATGAGCAGTTCTTC. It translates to CASSRGGWDEQFF.

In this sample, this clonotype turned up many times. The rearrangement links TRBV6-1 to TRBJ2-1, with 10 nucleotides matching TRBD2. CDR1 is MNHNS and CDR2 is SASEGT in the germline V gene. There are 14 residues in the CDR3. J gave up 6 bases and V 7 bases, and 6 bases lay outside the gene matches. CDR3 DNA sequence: TGTGCCAGCAAAAAGCGGGAGGGCCCCAATGAGCAGTTCTTC. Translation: CASKKREGPNEQFF.

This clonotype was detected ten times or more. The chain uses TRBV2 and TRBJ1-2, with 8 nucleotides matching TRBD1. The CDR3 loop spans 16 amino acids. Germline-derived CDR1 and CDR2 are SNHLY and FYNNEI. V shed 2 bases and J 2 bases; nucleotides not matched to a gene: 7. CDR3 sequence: CASSEWTGTLNYGYTF. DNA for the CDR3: TGTGCCAGCAGTGAATGGACAGGGACCTTAAACTATGGCTACACCTTC.

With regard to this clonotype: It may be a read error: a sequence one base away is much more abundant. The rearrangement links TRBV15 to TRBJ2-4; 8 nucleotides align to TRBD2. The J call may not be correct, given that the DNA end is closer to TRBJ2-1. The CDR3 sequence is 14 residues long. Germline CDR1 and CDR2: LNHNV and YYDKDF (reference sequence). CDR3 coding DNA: TGTGCCACCAAAGTCGCGGGGGGTCGATACGAGCAGTTCTTC. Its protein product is CATKVAGGRYEQFF.

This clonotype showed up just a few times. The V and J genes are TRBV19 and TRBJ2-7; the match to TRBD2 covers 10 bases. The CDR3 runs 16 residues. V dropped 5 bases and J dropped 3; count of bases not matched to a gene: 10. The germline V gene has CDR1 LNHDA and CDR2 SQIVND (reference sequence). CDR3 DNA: TGTGCCAGTAGTCGGTCCGGCGCTAGCGGGAGCTACGAGCAGTACTTC. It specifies CASSRSGASGSYEQYF.

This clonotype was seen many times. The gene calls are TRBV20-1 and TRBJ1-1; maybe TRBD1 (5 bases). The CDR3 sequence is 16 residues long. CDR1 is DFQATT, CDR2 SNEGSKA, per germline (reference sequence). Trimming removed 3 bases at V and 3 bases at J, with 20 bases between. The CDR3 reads CSASPLGTPGDTEAFF. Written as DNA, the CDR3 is TGCAGTGCTAGTCCGTTGGGGACTCCGGGGGACACTGAAGCTTTCTTT.

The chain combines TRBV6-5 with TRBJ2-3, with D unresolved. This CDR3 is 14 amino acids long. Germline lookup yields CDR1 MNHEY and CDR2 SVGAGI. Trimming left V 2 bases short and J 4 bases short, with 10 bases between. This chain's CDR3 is CASSYTGTADTQYF. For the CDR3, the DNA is TGTGCCAGCAGTTACACGGGCACGGCAGATACGCAGTATTTT.

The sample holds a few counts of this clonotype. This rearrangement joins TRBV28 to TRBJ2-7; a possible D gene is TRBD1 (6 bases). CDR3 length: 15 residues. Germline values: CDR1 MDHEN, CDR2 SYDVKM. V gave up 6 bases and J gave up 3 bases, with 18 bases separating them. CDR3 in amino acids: CASSQTGIDHYEQYF. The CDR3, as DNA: TGTGCCAGCAGCCAAACAGGGATAGACCACTACGAGCAGTACTTC.

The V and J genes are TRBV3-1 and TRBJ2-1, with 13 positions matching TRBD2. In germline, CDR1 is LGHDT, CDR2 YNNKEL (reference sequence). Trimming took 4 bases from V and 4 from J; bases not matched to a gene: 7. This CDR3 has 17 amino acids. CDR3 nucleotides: TGTGCCAGCAGCCTCAGGACTAGCGGGAGCCTATACAATGAGCAGTTCTTC. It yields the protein CASSLRTSGSLYNEQFF.

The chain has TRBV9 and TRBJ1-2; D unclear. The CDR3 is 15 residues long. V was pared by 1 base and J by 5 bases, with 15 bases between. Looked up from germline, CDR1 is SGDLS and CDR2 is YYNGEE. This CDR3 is CASSVTPGRLYGYTF. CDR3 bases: TGTGCCAGCAGCGTAACCCCCGGCAGGCTTTATGGCTACACCTTC.

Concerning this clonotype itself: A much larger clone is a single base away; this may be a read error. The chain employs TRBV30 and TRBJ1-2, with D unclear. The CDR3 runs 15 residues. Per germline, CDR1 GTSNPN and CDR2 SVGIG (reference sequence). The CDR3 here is CAWSTPRVLNYGCTF. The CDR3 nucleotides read TGTGCCTGGAGTACCCCTCGTGTCCTGAACTATGGCTGCACCTTC.

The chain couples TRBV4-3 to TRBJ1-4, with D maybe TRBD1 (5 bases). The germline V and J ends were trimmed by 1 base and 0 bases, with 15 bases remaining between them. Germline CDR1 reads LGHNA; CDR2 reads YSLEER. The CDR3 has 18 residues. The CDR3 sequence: CASSQAGTGTTTNEKLFF. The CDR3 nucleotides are TGCGCCAGCAGCCAAGCTGGGACGGGAACCACAACTAATGAAAAACTGTTTTTT.

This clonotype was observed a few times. The CDR3: CSVEDFAGAGTF. For the CDR3, the DNA is TGCAGCGTTGAAGATTTTGCGGGGGCAGGGACCTTC. This chain links TRBV29-1 with TRBJ1-2, with D possibly being TRBD1 (6 bases). The V end lost 0 bases, the J end lost 14 bases, and 16 bases lay between the germline ends. The CDR3 contains 12 residues. Germline V CDR1 and CDR2: SQVTM, ANQGSEA.

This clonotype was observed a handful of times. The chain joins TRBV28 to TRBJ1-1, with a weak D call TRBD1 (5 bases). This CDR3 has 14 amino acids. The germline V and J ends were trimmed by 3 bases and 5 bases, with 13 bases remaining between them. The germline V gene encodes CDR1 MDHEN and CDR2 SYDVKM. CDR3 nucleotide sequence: TGTGCCAGCAGTTTTTTACGGGGCTGGACTGAAGCTTTCTTT. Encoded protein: CASSFLRGWTEAFF. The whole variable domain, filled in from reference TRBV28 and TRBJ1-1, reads DVKVTQSSRYLVKRTGEKVFLECVQDMDHENMFWYRQDPGLGLRLIYFSYDVKMKEKGDIPEGYSVSREKKERFSLILESASTNQTSMYLCASSFLRGWTEAFFGQGTRLTVV.

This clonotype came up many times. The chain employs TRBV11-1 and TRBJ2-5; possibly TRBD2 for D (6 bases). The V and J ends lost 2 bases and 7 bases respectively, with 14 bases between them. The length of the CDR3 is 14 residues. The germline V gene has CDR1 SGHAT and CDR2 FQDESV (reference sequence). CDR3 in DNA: TGTGCCAGCAGCTTACTGGGCCAGGGAGGGACCCAGTACTTC. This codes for CASSLLGQGGTQYF. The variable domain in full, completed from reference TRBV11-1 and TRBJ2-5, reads EAEVAQSPRYKITEKSQAVAFWCDPISGHATLYWYRQILGQGPELLVQFQDESVVDDSQLPKDRFSAERLKGVDSTLKIQPAELGDSAMYLCASSLLGQGGTQYFGPGTRLLVL.

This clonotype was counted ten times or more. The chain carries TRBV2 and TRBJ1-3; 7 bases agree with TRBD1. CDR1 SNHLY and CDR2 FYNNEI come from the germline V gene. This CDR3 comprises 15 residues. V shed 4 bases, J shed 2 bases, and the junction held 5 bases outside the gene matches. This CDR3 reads CASSGPGTAGNTIYF. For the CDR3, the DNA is TGTGCCAGCAGTGGCCCAGGGACAGCTGGAAACACCATATATTTT. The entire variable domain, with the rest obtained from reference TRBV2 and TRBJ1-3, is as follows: EPEVTQTPSHQVTQMGQEVILRCVPISNHLYFYWYRQILGQKVEFLVSFYNNEISEKSEIFDDQFSVERPDGSNFTLKIRSTKLEDSAMYFCASSGPGTAGNTIYFGEGSWLTVV.

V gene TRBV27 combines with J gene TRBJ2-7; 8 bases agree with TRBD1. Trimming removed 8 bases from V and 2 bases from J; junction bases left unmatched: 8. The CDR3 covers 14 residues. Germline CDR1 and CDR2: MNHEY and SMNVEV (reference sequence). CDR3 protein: CASQSETGAYEQYF. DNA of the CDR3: TGTGCCAGCCAAAGTGAGACAGGGGCCTACGAGCAGTACTTC.

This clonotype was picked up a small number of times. CDR3: CASSSNSGRPSYNEQFF. CDR3 in DNA: TGTGCCAGCAGCTCCAATAGCGGGAGGCCTTCCTACAATGAGCAGTTCTTC. The rearrangement joins TRBV7-2 to TRBJ2-1; 10 bases align to TRBD2. V was clipped by 4 bases and J by 1 base; unmatched bases: 7. Germline V gene sequence: CDR1 SGHTA, CDR2 FQGNSA. This CDR3 has 17 residues.

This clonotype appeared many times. The CDR3 reads CASSDLARPSNEQYF. The DNA for the CDR3 is TGTGCCAGCAGTGATCTAGCGAGACCTTCCAACGAGCAGTACTTC. The chain links TRBV2 to TRBJ2-7, with D possibly TRBD2 on 6 matching bases. V lost 3 bases and J 5 bases, leaving 17 bases between the germline ends. Per germline, CDR1 SNHLY and CDR2 FYNNEI. This CDR3 has 15 amino acids.

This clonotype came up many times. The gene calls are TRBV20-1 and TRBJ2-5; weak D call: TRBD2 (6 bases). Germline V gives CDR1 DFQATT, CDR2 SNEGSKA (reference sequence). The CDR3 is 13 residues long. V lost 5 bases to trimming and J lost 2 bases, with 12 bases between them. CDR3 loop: CSAHNREQETQYF. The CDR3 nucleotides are TGCAGTGCTCACAACCGGGAGCAAGAGACCCAGTACTTC.

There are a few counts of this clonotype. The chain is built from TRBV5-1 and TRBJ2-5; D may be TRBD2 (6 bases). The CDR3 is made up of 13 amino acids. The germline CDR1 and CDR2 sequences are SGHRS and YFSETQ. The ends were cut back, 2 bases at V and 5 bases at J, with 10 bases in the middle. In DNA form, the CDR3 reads TGCGCCAGCAGCTTTAACGGAGGGGAGACCCAGTACTTC. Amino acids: CASSFNGGETQYF.

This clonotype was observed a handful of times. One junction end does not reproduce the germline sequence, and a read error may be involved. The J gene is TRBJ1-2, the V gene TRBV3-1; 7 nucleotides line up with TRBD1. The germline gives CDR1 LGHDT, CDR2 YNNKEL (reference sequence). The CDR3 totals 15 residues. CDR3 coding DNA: TGTGCCAGCAGCCCCCGCCAGGGGGGATCCTATGGCTGCACCTTC. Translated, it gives CASSPRQGGSYGCTF.

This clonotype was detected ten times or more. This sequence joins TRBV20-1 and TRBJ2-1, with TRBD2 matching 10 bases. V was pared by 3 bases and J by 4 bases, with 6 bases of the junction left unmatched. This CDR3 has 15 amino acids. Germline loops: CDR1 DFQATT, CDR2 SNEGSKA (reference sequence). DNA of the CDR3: TGCAGTGCTAGCAGAGCGGGAGGGTCTTACAATGAGCAGTTCTTC. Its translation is CSASRAGGSYNEQFF.

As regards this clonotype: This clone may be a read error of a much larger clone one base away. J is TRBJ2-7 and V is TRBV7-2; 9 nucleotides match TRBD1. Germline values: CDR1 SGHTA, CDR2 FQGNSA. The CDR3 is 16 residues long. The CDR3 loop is CVSSPTPGQGNYEQYF. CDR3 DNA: TGTGTCAGCAGCCCAACCCCGGGACAGGGAAACTACGAGCAGTACTTC.

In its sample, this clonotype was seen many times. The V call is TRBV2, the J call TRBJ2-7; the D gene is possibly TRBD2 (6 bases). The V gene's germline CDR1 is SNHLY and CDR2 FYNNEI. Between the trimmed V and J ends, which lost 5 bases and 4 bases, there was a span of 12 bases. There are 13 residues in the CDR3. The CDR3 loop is CASSRDWGYEQYF. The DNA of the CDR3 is TGTGCCAGCAGTAGGGACTGGGGGTACGAGCAGTACTTC. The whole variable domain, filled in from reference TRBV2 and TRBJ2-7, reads EPEVTQTPSHQVTQMGQEVILRCVPISNHLYFYWYRQILGQKVEFLVSFYNNEISEKSEIFDDQFSVERPDGSNFTLKIRSTKLEDSAMYFCASSRDWGYEQYFGPGTRLTVT.

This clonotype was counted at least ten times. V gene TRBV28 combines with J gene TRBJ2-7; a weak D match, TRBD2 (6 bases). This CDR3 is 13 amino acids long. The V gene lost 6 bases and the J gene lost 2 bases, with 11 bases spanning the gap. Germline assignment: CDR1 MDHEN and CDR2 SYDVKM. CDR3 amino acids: CASSRGSAYEQYF. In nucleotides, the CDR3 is TGTGCCAGCAGCCGGGGGTCGGCCTACGAGCAGTACTTC. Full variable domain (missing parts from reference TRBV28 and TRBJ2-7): DVKVTQSSRYLVKRTGEKVFLECVQDMDHENMFWYRQDPGLGLRLIYFSYDVKMKEKGDIPEGYSVSREKKERFSLILESASTNQTSMYLCASSRGSAYEQYFGPGTRLTVT.

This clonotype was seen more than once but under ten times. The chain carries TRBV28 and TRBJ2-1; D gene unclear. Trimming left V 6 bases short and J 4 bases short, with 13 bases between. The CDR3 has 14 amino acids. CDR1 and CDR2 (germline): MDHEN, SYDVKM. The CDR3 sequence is CASSVAGEYNEQFF. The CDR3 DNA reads TGTGCCAGCAGCGTAGCAGGCGAGTACAATGAGCAGTTCTTC.

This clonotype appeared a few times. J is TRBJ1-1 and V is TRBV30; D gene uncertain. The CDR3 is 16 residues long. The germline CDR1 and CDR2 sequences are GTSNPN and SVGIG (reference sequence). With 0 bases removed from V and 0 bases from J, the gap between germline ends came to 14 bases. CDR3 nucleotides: TGTGCCTGGAGTGTACGGAGGAGTACCATGAACACTGAAGCTTTCTTT. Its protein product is CAWSVRRSTMNTEAFF. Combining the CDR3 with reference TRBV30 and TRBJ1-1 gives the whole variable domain SQTIHQWPATLVQPVGSPLSLECTVEGTSNPNLYWYRQAAGRGLQLLFYSVGIGQISSEVPQNLSASRPQDRQFILSSKKLLLSDSGFYLCAWSVRRSTMNTEAFFGQGTRLTVV.